The rows below give T cell receptor beta chains drawn from one sample of a study of blood T cell repertoires in COVID-19. Clones were read by immunoSEQ multiplex PCR, and TCRdb kept only the in-frame ones, dropping some. The data show about 94,000 clones, with 65% to 85% seen just once and around 6.5% held by the top ten. Sequenced input: peripheral blood. The receptors here all came from a man between 60 and 75 years old with acute or convalescent COVID-19. The CDR3 runs from the conserved cysteine through the conserved F or W. Fields, in order: D gene, V gene, clone size, J gene, CDR3 DNA, CDR3 protein. D genes are given only for firm matches. Clone size, where shown, is once, few, many, or a class for clones that have expanded.

>TRBD1|TRBV4-1|.|TRBJ2-7
TGCGCCAGCAGCCTCGACAGGGGGCTTGAGCAGTACTTC
CASSLDRGLEQYF
>.|TRBV9|.|TRBJ2-2
TGTGCCAGCAGCATACGACTCGACCCCTCGCCCGGGGAGCTGTTTTTT
CASSIRLDPSPGELFF
>.|TRBV2|.|TRBJ1-6
TGTGCCAGCAGTCTACGGACTTTGAGCTCCTATAATTCACCCCTCCACTTT
CASSLRTLSSYNSPLHF
>.|TRBV6-5|.|TRBJ1-2
TGTGCCAGCAGCATCACACAGGGTAATGGCTACACCTTC
CASSITQGNGYTF
>TRBD1|TRBV29-1|.|TRBJ1-1
TGCAGCGTTGAGCAGGGGGCGAACACTGAAGCTTTCTTT
CSVEQGANTEAFF
>.|TRBV28|.|TRBJ1-4
TGTGCCAGCAGTTTAGGGGTCCGGGGAGCTAATGAAAAACTGTTTTTT
CASSLGVRGANEKLFF
>TRBD1|TRBV6-5|.|TRBJ1-6
TGTGCCAGCAGTTACTCGTCGGGACAGGAAAATTCACCCCTCCACTTT
CASSYSSGQENSPLHF
>.|TRBV12-5|.|TRBJ1-2
TGTGCTAGTGGTTTGGGGCAACTCGCGTCAGGGGCCCTATTC
CASGLGQLASGALF
>TRBD1|TRBV27|.|TRBJ2-7
TGTGCCAGCAGTCCCCTAGGACAGGCCCACGAGCAGTACTTC
CASSPLGQAHEQYF
>.|TRBV20-1|few|TRBJ2-5
TGCAGTGCTCCCTCCGTGGAGACCCAGTACTTC
CSAPSVETQYF
>.|TRBV6-5|.|TRBJ2-7
TGTGCCAGCAGGGACGTCGGGACCTACGAGCAGTACTTC
CASRDVGTYEQYF
>.|TRBV11-2|.|TRBJ2-5
TGTGCCAGCAGCTTGGAGAGGCGGGAGACCCAGTACTTC
CASSLERRETQYF
>.|TRBV7-2|once|TRBJ1-5
TGTGCCAGCAGCCCGGGGGGGCAGGCGGGTCAGCCCCAGCATTTT
CASSPGGQAGQPQHF
>TRBD1|TRBV10-3|.|TRBJ1-3
TGTGCCATCAGGGACAGGGATGGAAACACCATATATTTT
CAIRDRDGNTIYF
>TRBD1|TRBV24-1|.|TRBJ1-1
TGTGCCACCAGTGATGGGACAGGTGAAGCTTTCTTT
CATSDGTGEAFF
>.|TRBV12-3/TRBV12-4|.|TRBJ1-2
TGTGCCAGCAGAGAGACAGGCTATGGCTACACCTTC
CASRETGYGYTF
>.|TRBV7-8|.|TRBJ2-1
TGTGCCAGCAGCTTAGCGCAGGGCTCCTACAATGAGCAGTTCTTC
CASSLAQGSYNEQFF
>.|TRBV2|.|TRBJ2-2
TGTGCCAGCATGGGGGACACTGACACCGGGGAGCTGTTTTTT
CASMGDTDTGELFF
>TRBD1|TRBV7-9|.|TRBJ1-2
TGTGCCAGCAGCTTACCAGACAGGGGTAGGGGCTACACCTTC
CASSLPDRGRGYTF
>TRBD1|TRBV19|.|TRBJ1-1
TGTGCCAGTACCCGGGACAGGGTTCGGACTGAAGCTTTCTTT
CASTRDRVRTEAFF
>.|TRBV4-1|few|TRBJ1-5
TGCGCCAGCAGCCAGTACCTTTTCTTCGGGAGTCAGCCCCAGCATTTT
CASSQYLFFGSQPQHF
>.|TRBV3-1/TRBV3-2|.|TRBJ1-2
TGTGCCAGCAGCCAAGCAAGAACAGGGAACTATGGCTACACCTTC
CASSQARTGNYGYTF
>TRBD2|TRBV24-1|.|TRBJ2-2
TGTGCCACCAGTGATGGCGGGGGGGCAATATCCGGGGAGCTGTTTTTT
CATSDGGGAISGELFF
>TRBD1|TRBV6-5|.|TRBJ2-7
TGTGCCAGCAGTTCTAGGGGACAGGGGATCTACGAGCAGTACTTC
CASSSRGQGIYEQYF
>TRBD1|TRBV19|.|TRBJ2-6
TGTGCCAGTAGTATTCCAAGAACAGGGGACTCTGGGGCCAACGTCCTGACTTTC
CASSIPRTGDSGANVLTF
>TRBD1|TRBV5-6|.|TRBJ1-2
TGTGCCAGCAGCTCGGGACAGGGGCATGGCTACACCTTC
CASSSGQGHGYTF
>TRBD1|TRBV27|.|TRBJ1-1
TGTGCCAGCAGTTCACCCTTTAACAACAGGGGGAACACTGAAGCTTTCTTT
CASSSPFNNRGNTEAFF
>.|TRBV25-1|.|TRBJ1-2
TGTGCCAGCAGTGAAATGGGGGCTGGCTCGAGCTATGGCTACACCTTC
CASSEMGAGSSYGYTF
>.|TRBV5-1|.|TRBJ1-6
TGCGCCAGCAGCTTGGGACAGAATAATTCACCCCTCCACTTT
CASSLGQNNSPLHF
>.|TRBV6-1|.|TRBJ2-2
TGTGCCAGCAGTGAAGCCGTCGGGGAGCTGTTTTTT
CASSEAVGELFF
>.|TRBV30|.|TRBJ1-2
TGTGCCCGGGGGGAAAACTATGGCTACACCTTC
CARGENYGYTF
>TRBD1|TRBV7-9|.|TRBJ1-1
TGTGCCAGCAGCCGAACCAAGACAGGGGGCGAAACTGAAGCTTTCTTT
CASSRTKTGGETEAFF
>TRBD1|TRBV12-3/TRBV12-4|.|TRBJ1-1
TGTGCCAGCAGTCTACAACAGGGGCTGTGGGCTTTCTTT
CASSLQQGLWAFF
>.|TRBV11-2|.|TRBJ2-7
TGTGCCAGCAGCTTAGGACTAGGAGTCGAGCAGTACTTC
CASSLGLGVEQYF
>.|TRBV12-3/TRBV12-4|.|TRBJ2-7
TGTGCCAGCAGCTCTCCGTCTATCTACGAGCAGTACTTC
CASSSPSIYEQYF
>.|TRBV5-1|.|TRBJ2-3
TGCGCCAGCAGCACGGAGGGGCCGGTTAGAGCAGATACGCAGTATTTT
CASSTEGPVRADTQYF
>TRBD1|TRBV30|.|TRBJ2-7
TGTGCCTGGAGTGTCGGACAGGGCTACGAGCAGTACTTC
CAWSVGQGYEQYF
>TRBD1|TRBV6-1|once|TRBJ1-2
TGTGCCAGCAGTGCACCAGAGAAGACAGGGTTGGGCTATGGCTACACCTTC
CASSAPEKTGLGYGYTF
>.|TRBV25-1|.|TRBJ1-2
TGTGCCAGCAGTGAATATGGACAAGGTGGCTACACCTTC
CASSEYGQGGYTF
>.|TRBV2|.|TRBJ1-1
TGTGCCAGCAGTGTTCGGGATACGAACACTGAAGCTTTCTTT
CASSVRDTNTEAFF
>TRBD2|TRBV5-1|few|TRBJ2-5
TGCGCCAGCAGCTCTGGACTAGCGGGGGGGCGGGAGACCCAGTACTTC
CASSSGLAGGRETQYF
>.|TRBV19|.|TRBJ1-3
TGTGCCAGTAGTTTTCAGGGGTCCGGGTCTGGAAACACCATATATTTT
CASSFQGSGSGNTIYF
>.|TRBV7-2|.|TRBJ1-5
TGTGCCAGCAGCTTACAGGAAAATCAGCCCCAGCATTTT
CASSLQENQPQHF
>.|TRBV27|.|TRBJ1-4
TGTGCCAGCAGTTTATGGGCGGGACGAACTAATGAAAAACTGTTTTTT
CASSLWAGRTNEKLFF
>TRBD2|TRBV30|once|TRBJ2-3
TGTGCCTGGAGTTCTGGGGACAGGGGCAGCCGATGGACTAGCGGGGCGACAGATACGCAGTATTTT
CAWSSGDRGSRWTSGATDTQYF
>.|TRBV6-1|few|TRBJ2-3
TGTGCCAGCAGTGAATTTATGCGTGGGGGGGCCCCAGATACGCAGTATTTT
CASSEFMRGGAPDTQYF
>.|TRBV5-1|.|TRBJ1-6
TGCGCCAGCAGCTTGGACAGCAATTCACCCCTCCACTTT
CASSLDSNSPLHF
>TRBD1|TRBV11-2|once|TRBJ2-7
TGTGCCAGCAGCGCCCGACAGGGGGCTGGTGAGCAGTACTTC
CASSARQGAGEQYF
>TRBD1|TRBV5-1|.|TRBJ2-2
TGCGCCAGCAGCTTGGGGACAGGGGGCGAAATAACCGGGGAGCTGTTTTTT
CASSLGTGGEITGELFF
>.|TRBV30|.|TRBJ2-7
TGTGCCTGGAGTGGGGGGGTAATCGGTTCGTACGAGCAGTACTTC
CAWSGGVIGSYEQYF
>TRBD1|TRBV5-1|.|TRBJ1-1
TGCGCCAGCAGCCCGATTAGGGACAGCCCTGAAGCTTTCTTT
CASSPIRDSPEAFF
>.|TRBV10-3|.|TRBJ2-3
TGTGCCATCAGTGGCCAGGGCGGCACAGATACGCAGTATTTT
CAISGQGGTDTQYF
>.|TRBV30|.|TRBJ1-1
TGTGCCTGGAGTGCGACTCACACTGAAGCTTTCTTT
CAWSATHTEAFF